The 18 T cell receptor beta chains in this list originate from one sample, sequenced in a study of response to subunit inactivated influenza vaccine. TCRdb itself ran the RT-PCR reads through MiXCR, one entry per CDR3 protein. The sample includes about 520,000 distinct CDR3 sequences, 25% of them seen just once. Sequenced material: CD4+ T cells sorted from PBMCs, taken about 5 days after vaccination. The receptors were sampled from a man aged 50 to 60 who received an inactivated influenza vaccine.

This clonotype is a singleton in its sample. The chain recombines TRBV29-1 with TRBJ2-7; D possibly corresponds to TRBD2 (5 bases). Germline V gene lookup returns CDR1 SQVTM and CDR2 ANQGSEA. The CDR3 covers 12 residues. V lost 7 bases to trimming and J lost 7 bases, with 17 bases between them. CDR3 loop: CSAKRGRGEQYF. The CDR3, as DNA: TGCAGCGCCAAGCGCGGTCGGGGTGAGCAGTACTTC.

This clonotype was observed a few times. The J gene is TRBJ2-4, the V gene TRBV7-8; maybe TRBD1 (5 bases). Germline CDR1 and CDR2: SGHVS and FQNEAQ. This CDR3 is 17 amino acids long. V was trimmed by 1 base and J by 0 bases, leaving 13 bases between them. CDR3 sequence reads: CASSLGATRVAKNIQYF. CDR3 DNA sequence: TGTGCCAGCAGCTTAGGGGCTACCAGGGTAGCCAAAAACATTCAGTACTTC.

The chain couples TRBV5-6 to TRBJ1-5; D not certain. The CDR3 sequence is 16 residues long. The germline V and J ends were trimmed by 4 bases and 2 bases, with 16 bases remaining between them. The germline V gene has CDR1 SGHDT and CDR2 YYEEEE. The CDR3 loop is CASSAGSTAGNQPQHF. The CDR3 DNA is TGTGCCAGCAGCGCCGGGAGTACAGCGGGCAATCAGCCCCAGCATTTT.

A few counts support this clonotype. CDR3 bases: TGCGCCAGCAGCTTGGACAGCCCGAACTATGGCTACACCTTC. Translated, it gives CASSLDSPNYGYTF. The chain couples TRBV5-1 to TRBJ1-2, with D unclear. Trimming left V 0 bases short and J 2 bases short, with 8 bases between. Germline assignment: CDR1 SGHRS and CDR2 YFSETQ. The CDR3 covers 14 residues.

The CDR3 coding sequence is TGTGCCAGCAGAACCACTAGCGGCTCGCCCGGGGAGCTGTTTTTT. Translation gives CASRTTSGSPGELFF. This rearrangement joins TRBV12-3 or TRBV12-4 to TRBJ2-2; 8 bases map to TRBD2. After removal of 6 bases from V and 6 bases from J, the junction contained 9 bases not matched to a gene. This CDR3 spans 15 amino acids.

CDR3 residues: CASSRTSVYEQYF. Here the CDR3 DNA reads TGTGCCAGCAGCAGGACTAGCGTCTACGAGCAGTACTTC. The chain couples TRBV25-1 to TRBJ2-7; 9 positions match TRBD2. The CDR3 is 13 residues long. V lost 6 bases to trimming and J lost 3 bases; unmatched junction nucleotides: 3. The germline gives CDR1 MGHDK, CDR2 SYGVNS.

This clonotype was counted only a few times. One end of the junction is discordant with germline, which a read error may explain. This rearrangement joins TRBV7-2 to TRBJ1-4; 8 nucleotides line up with TRBD1. The CDR3 extends over 15 amino acids. Germline assignment: CDR1 SGHTA and CDR2 FQGNSA. The CDR3 loop is CASSLAGGGNEKLFF. The DNA for the CDR3 is TGTGCCAGCAGCCTAGCAGGGGGCGGTAATGAAAAACTGTTTTTT.

This clonotype was observed a few times. The CDR3 loop reads CSAPGTSGRAYEQFF. The CDR3 nucleotides read TGCAGCGCACCCGGGACTAGCGGGAGGGCCTATGAGCAGTTCTTC. The chain links TRBV29-1 to TRBJ2-1, with 16 bases fitting TRBD2. Trimming removed 7 bases from V and 8 bases from J; junction bases left unmatched: 8. CDR3 length: 15 residues. Looked up from germline, CDR1 is SQVTM and CDR2 is ANQGSEA.

This clonotype is a singleton in its sample. This chain uses TRBV20-1 with TRBJ2-5; D tentatively fits TRBD1 or TRBD2 (6 bases each). V was shortened by 5 bases and J by 5 bases, with 18 bases between the two germline ends. Germline lookup yields CDR1 DFQATT and CDR2 SNEGSKA (reference sequence). This CDR3 spans 14 amino acids. Here the CDR3 reads CSAQRGPRTETQYF. Written as DNA, the CDR3 is TGCAGTGCTCAACGGGGGCCGAGGACGGAGACCCAGTACTTC.

J is TRBJ2-7 and V is TRBV12-3 or TRBV12-4; D is possibly TRBD1 (6 bases). This CDR3 comprises 17 residues. Deletions cut 5 bases from V and 2 bases from J, with 22 bases between. CDR3 sequence reads: CASSPMRTATLPYEQYF. The CDR3 nucleotides read TGTGCCAGCAGTCCCATGCGGACAGCCACACTACCCTACGAGCAGTACTTC.

The rearrangement uses TRBV7-6 and TRBJ2-3, with 9 nucleotides matching TRBD2. The V and J ends lost 0 bases and 4 bases, in that order; junction bases with no gene match: 8. There are 17 residues in the CDR3. Germline V gene lookup returns CDR1 SGHVS and CDR2 FNYEAQ. CDR3 coding DNA: TGTGCCAGCAGCTTAGCCTGGCGGGGGGGCCGATCAGATACGCAGTATTTT. This translates into CASSLAWRGGRSDTQYF.

J is TRBJ1-5 and V is TRBV27, with D perhaps matching TRBD1 (5 bases). Trimming took off 5 bases at V and 1 base at J, with 18 bases between the two ends. CDR3 size: 17 residues. CDR1 MNHEY and CDR2 SMNVEV come from the germline V gene (reference sequence). Here the CDR3 reads CASSLLGGRGSNQPQHF. DNA for the CDR3: TGTGCCAGCAGTCTTCTGGGGGGGAGGGGAAGCAATCAGCCCCAGCATTTT.

V is TRBV3-1 and J is TRBJ2-1; no firm D call. V dropped 4 bases and J dropped 3 bases, with 16 bases sitting between them. Germline CDR1 and CDR2: LGHDT and YNNKEL (reference sequence). This CDR3 has 16 residues. The DNA of the CDR3 is TGTGCCAGCAGCCCCCTCTCGGCGTCCTTCTACAATGAGCAGTTCTTC. This sequence encodes CASSPLSASFYNEQFF.

This clonotype has more than one count but fewer than ten. V is TRBV20-1 and J is TRBJ2-1; 8 bases fit TRBD2. The CDR3 covers 15 residues. Unmatched junction bases numbered 8, after V lost 0 bases and J lost 7 bases. The germline V gene encodes CDR1 DFQATT and CDR2 SNEGSKA (reference sequence). CDR3 DNA sequence: TGCAGTGCTAGAGATCCCGTAGCGGGAACTAATGAGCAGTTCTTC. Translated, it gives CSARDPVAGTNEQFF.

The chain joins TRBV6-1 to TRBJ2-6; tentatively, D is TRBD1 (6 bases). Germline assignment: CDR1 MNHNS and CDR2 SASEGT. V lost 6 bases and J 1 base, leaving 10 bases between the germline ends. CDR3 size: 15 residues. The CDR3, as DNA: TGTGCCAGCAGGTCGCAGGGGTCTGGGGCCAACGTCCTGACTTTC. Translating it yields CASRSQGSGANVLTF.

The rearrangement joins TRBV25-1 to TRBJ2-6; D uncertain. Trimming stripped 10 bases from V and 12 bases from J, with 19 bases between. The CDR3 spans 13 residues. The germline CDR1 and CDR2 sequences are MGHDK and SYGVNS. DNA for the CDR3: TGTGCCAACCGCAGGATGAAGAGCTTCGTCCTGACTTTC. Translation: CANRRMKSFVLTF.

This clonotype was counted many times. The chain is built from TRBV15 and TRBJ2-3; D gene unclear. CDR1 LNHNV and CDR2 YYDKDF come from the germline V gene (reference sequence). This CDR3 comprises 15 residues. The V gene lost 0 bases and the J gene lost 2 bases, with 9 bases spanning the gap. The CDR3 sequence is CATSRDPTATDTQYF. CDR3 coding DNA: TGTGCCACCAGCAGAGATCCGACGGCCACAGATACGCAGTATTTT.

V and J are TRBV24-1 and TRBJ2-5; a possible D gene is TRBD1 (5 bases). The germline V gene has CDR1 KGHDR and CDR2 SFDVKD. The length of the CDR3 is 14 residues. V dropped 2 bases and J dropped 3 bases, with 9 bases sitting between them. The DNA of the CDR3 is TGTGCCACCAGTGATTCAGGGATAAAAGAGACCCAGTACTTC. Encoded protein: CATSDSGIKETQYF.